The 8 T cell receptor beta chains below come from one sample, sequenced in a study of radiation and T cells in renal cell carcinoma. TCRdb's table, derived via immunoSEQ multiplex PCR, lists solely in-frame clones and lacks some. The repertoire holds about 130,000 clones, with roughly 77% as singletons. Regarding time point: blood 2 weeks post-SBRT. Treatment specified: 15 Gy SBRT to primary tumor, nephrectomy 4 weeks later. The input for sequencing was blood, taken from a patient whose treatment included radiotherapy and nephrectomy. The receptors were sampled from a woman aged 55-69 years with renal cell carcinoma.

V and J are TRBV6-1 and TRBJ2-3; D is possibly TRBD2 (6 bases). Germline CDR1 and CDR2: MNHNS and SASEGT. This CDR3 spans 15 amino acids. V shed 1 base and J shed 5 bases, with 13 bases lying between them. This CDR3 is CASSEEWRVIDTQYF. The CDR3 DNA reads TGTGCCAGCAGTGAAGAGTGGAGGGTTATAGATACGCAGTATTTT.

The chain carries TRBV2 and TRBJ1-4; no definite D call. Trimming took 6 bases from V and 0 from J, leaving 11 bases between them. Germline V gene sequence: CDR1 SNHLY, CDR2 FYNNEI. This CDR3 spans 15 amino acids. CDR3 nucleotide sequence: TGTGCCAGCAGAAGGAGTATTGCAACTAATGAAAAACTGTTTTTT. It yields the protein CASRRSIATNEKLFF.

In the case of this clone: One end of the junction is discordant with germline, which a read error may explain. This sequence joins TRBV4-2 and TRBJ1-1; D is perhaps TRBD1 (5 bases). The CDR3 consists of 14 residues. The germline V gene encodes CDR1 LGHNA and CDR2 YNFKEQ. The CDR3 DNA is TGTGCCAGCAGCCAAGTCATAACCGCCGAGAGGACATCTTTT. It codes for CASSQVITAERTSF.

The chain links TRBV28 to TRBJ2-7; 7 nucleotides agree with TRBD2. Germline V gene data show CDR1 as MDHEN and CDR2 as SYDVKM. Trimming at V came to 6 bases and at J to 6 bases, leaving 11 bases not matched to a gene. CDR3 length: 14 residues. CDR3 sequence: CASSPPAGAIEQYF. CDR3 coding DNA: TGTGCCAGCAGCCCCCCCGCGGGAGCCATCGAGCAGTACTTC.

The chain links TRBV28 to TRBJ2-6, with 7 positions matching TRBD1. The CDR3 contains 15 residues. V trimming: 6 bases; J trimming: 0 bases; junction bases outside the gene matches: 2. Germline loops: CDR1 MDHEN, CDR2 SYDVKM. For the CDR3, the DNA is TGTGCCAGCAGAGACAGGGCCTCTGGGGCCAACGTCCTGACTTTC. Protein sequence: CASRDRASGANVLTF.

The chain recombines TRBV15 with TRBJ2-1; a possible D gene is TRBD1 (5 bases). CDR3 size: 15 residues. CDR1 and CDR2 (germline): LNHNV, YYDKDF (reference sequence). V was trimmed by 3 bases and J by 5 bases, leaving 14 bases between them. For the CDR3, the DNA is TGTGCCACCAGCAGCGCCTCAGACAGAGACAATGAGCAGTTCTTC. Residues: CATSSASDRDNEQFF. The full variable domain, in which reference TRBV15 and TRBJ2-1 provide the parts outside the CDR3, is DAMVIQNPRYQVTQFGKPVTLSCSQTLNHNVMYWYQQKSSQAPKLLFHYYDKDFNNEADTPDNFQSRRPNTSFCFLDIRSPGLGDTAMYLCATSSASDRDNEQFFGPGTRLTVL.

V and J are TRBV11-2 and TRBJ2-3; possibly TRBD2 for D (7 bases). CDR3 length equals 16 residues. Between the trimmed V and J ends, which lost 5 bases and 0 bases, there was a span of 15 bases. Germline V CDR1 and CDR2: SGHAT, FQNNGV. DNA of the CDR3: TGTGCCAGCAGCGGGGGCGGGGGAACCAGCACAGATACGCAGTATTTT. Amino acids: CASSGGGGTSTDTQYF.

This chain links TRBV28 with TRBJ1-2, with D unclear. The CDR3 runs to 19 residues. The germline gives CDR1 MDHEN, CDR2 SYDVKM. Trimming left V 4 bases short and J 1 base short, with 25 bases between. CDR3 sequence: CASSSPTVTDGNFNYGYTF. DNA for the CDR3: TGTGCCAGCAGTTCACCCACCGTGACGGATGGAAACTTTAACTATGGCTACACCTTC.